This TCR beta chain was sequenced during a study of Ad26.COV2.S vaccination and SARS-CoV-2 variants. Study in general: The study gave Ad26.COV2.S intramuscularly, once or twice 56 days apart.

TCRdb's table, derived via immunoSEQ multiplex PCR, lists solely in-frame clones and lacks some. The sample contains hundreds of thousands of clones, roughly 90% of which appear only once. Looked up from germline, CDR1 is PRHDT and CDR2 is FYEKMQ (reference sequence). The trim removed 5 bases at V and 3 bases at J, leaving 6 bases unmatched. This CDR3 is 16 amino acids long. Specified treatment: about 20 received Ad26.COV2.S at low or high dose, single or two shots; 5 received placebo; per-sample allocation not given. On day 63 after the first injection, vaccine and placebo recipients gave samples. This receptor was identified in a person between 18 and 65 years old who received the Ad26.COV2.S COVID-19 vaccine or a placebo. The sequencing used peripheral blood, collected in a trial of Ad26.COV2.S vaccine versus placebo. The chain uses TRBV13 and TRBJ2-3; 12 bases align to TRBD2. The CDR3: CASSTLAGGGTDTQYF. In nucleotides, the CDR3 is TGTGCCAGCAGCACACTAGCGGGGGGAGGAACAGATACGCAGTATTTT.